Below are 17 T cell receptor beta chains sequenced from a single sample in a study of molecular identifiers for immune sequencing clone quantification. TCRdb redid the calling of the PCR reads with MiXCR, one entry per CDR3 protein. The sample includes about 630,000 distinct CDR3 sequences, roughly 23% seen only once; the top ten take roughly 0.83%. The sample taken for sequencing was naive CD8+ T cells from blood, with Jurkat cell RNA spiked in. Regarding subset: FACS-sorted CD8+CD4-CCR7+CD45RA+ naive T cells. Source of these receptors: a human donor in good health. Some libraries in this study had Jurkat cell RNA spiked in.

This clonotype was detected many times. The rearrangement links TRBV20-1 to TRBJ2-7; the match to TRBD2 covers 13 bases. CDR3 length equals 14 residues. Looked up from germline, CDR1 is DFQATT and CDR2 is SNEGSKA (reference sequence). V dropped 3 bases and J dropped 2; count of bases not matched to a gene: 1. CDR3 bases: TGCAGTGCTAGGGGGACTAGCGGGACCTACGAGCAGTACTTC. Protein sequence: CSARGTSGTYEQYF.

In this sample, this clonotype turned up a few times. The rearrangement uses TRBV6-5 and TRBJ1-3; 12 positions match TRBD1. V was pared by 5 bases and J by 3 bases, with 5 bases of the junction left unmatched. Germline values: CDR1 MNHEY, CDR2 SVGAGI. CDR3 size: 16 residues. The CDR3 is CASSEGQGAFGNTIYF. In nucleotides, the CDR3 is TGTGCCAGCAGTGAGGGACAGGGGGCTTTTGGAAACACCATATATTTT.

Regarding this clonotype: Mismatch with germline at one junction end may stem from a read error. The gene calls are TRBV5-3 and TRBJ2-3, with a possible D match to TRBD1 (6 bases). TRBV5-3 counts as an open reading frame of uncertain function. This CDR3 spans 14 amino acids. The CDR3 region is CASSLGAATDTQYF. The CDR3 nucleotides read TGTGCCAGCAGCTTGGGGGCAGCCACAGATACGCAGTATTTT.

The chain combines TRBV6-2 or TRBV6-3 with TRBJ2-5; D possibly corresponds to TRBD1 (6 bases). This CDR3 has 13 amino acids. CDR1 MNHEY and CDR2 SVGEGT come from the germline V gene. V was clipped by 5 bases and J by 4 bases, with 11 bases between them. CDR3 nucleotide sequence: TGTGCCAGCAGTGTCGGACAGATAGAGACCCAGTACTTC. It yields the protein CASSVGQIETQYF.

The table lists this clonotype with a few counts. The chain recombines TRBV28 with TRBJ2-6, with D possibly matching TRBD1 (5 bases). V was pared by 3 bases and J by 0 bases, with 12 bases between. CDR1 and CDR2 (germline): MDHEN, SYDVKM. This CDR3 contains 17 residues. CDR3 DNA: TGTGCCAGCAGTTTTGGGGCTAGTTACTCTGGGGCCAACGTCCTGACTTTC. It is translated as CASSFGASYSGANVLTF.

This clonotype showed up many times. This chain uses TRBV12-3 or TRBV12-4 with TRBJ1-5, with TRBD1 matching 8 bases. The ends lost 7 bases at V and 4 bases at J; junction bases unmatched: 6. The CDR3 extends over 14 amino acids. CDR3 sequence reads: CASTFGQGNQPQHF. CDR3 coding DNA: TGTGCCAGCACCTTTGGACAGGGTAATCAGCCCCAGCATTTT.

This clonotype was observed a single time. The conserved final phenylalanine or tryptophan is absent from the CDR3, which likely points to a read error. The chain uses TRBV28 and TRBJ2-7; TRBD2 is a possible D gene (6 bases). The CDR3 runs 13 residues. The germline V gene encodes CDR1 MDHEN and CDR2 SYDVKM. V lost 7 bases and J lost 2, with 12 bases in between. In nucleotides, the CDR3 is TGTGCCAGCATCGATACGGGGGCCTACGAGCAGTACCTC. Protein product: CASIDTGAYEQYL.

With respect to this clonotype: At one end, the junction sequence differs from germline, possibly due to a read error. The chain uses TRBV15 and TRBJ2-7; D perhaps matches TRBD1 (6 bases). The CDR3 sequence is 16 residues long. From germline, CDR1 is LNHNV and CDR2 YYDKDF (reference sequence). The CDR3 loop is CATSGDRAGASYEQYF. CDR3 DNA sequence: TGTGCCACCAGCGGAGATAGGGCAGGGGCCTCCTACGAGCAGTACTTC.

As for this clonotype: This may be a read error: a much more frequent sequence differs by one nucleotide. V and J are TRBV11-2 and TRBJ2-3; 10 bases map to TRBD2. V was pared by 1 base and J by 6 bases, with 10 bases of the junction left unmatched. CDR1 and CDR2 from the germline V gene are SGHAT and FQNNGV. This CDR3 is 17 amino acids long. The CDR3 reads CASSLVPSGGPADTQYF. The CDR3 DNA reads TGTGCCAGCAGCTTAGTCCCTAGCGGGGGACCGGCGGATACGCAGTATTTT.

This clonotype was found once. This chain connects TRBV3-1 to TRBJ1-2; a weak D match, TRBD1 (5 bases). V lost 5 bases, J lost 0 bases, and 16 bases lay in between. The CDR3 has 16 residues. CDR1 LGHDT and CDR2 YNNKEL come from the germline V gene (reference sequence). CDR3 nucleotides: TGTGCCAGCAGCGACGCAGACAGTGCCTCTAACTATGGCTACACCTTC. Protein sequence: CASSDADSASNYGYTF.

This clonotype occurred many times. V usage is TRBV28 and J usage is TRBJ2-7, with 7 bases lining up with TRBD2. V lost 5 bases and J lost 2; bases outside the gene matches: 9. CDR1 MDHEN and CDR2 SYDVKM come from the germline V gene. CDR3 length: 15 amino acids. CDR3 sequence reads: CASSLTLAATYEQYF. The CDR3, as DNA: TGTGCCAGCAGTCTCACTCTAGCGGCCACCTACGAGCAGTACTTC.

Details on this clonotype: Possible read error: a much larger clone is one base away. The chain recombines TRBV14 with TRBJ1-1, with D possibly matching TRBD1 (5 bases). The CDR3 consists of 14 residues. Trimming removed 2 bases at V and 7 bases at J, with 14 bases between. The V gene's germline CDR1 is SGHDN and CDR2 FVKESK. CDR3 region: CASSQTRDSLEAFF. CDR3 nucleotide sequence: TGTGCCAGCAGCCAAACTAGGGACTCCCTTGAAGCTTTCTTT.

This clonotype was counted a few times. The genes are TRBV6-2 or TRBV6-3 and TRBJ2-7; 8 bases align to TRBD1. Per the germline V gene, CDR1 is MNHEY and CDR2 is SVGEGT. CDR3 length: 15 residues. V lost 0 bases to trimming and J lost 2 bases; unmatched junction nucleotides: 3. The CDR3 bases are TGTGCCAGCAGTTACTCGACAGGGGCGGCCTACGAGCAGTACTTC. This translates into CASSYSTGAAYEQYF.

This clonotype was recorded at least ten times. DNA of the CDR3: TGTGCCAGTCAGGAGGTACAGGGGGCTTATCAGCCCCAGCATTTT. Its protein product is CASQEVQGAYQPQHF. The rearrangement joins TRBV19 to TRBJ1-5, with 9 nucleotides matching TRBD1. The germline V gene encodes CDR1 LNHDA and CDR2 SQIVND (reference sequence). J was trimmed by 5 bases and V by 8 bases; bases with no gene match: 10. This CDR3 is 15 amino acids long. Complete variable domain (other parts from reference TRBV19 and TRBJ1-5): DGGITQSPKYLFRKEGQNVTLSCEQNLNHDAMYWYRQDPGQGLRLIYYSQIVNDFQKGDIAEGYSVSREKKESFPLTVTSAQKNPTAFYLCASQEVQGAYQPQHFGDGTRLSIL.

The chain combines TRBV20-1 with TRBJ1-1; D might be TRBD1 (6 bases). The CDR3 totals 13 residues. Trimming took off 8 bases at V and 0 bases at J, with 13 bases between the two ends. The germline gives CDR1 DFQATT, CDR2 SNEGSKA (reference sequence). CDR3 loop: CSTNPGVNTEAFF. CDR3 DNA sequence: TGCAGTACTAACCCAGGGGTGAACACTGAAGCTTTCTTT.

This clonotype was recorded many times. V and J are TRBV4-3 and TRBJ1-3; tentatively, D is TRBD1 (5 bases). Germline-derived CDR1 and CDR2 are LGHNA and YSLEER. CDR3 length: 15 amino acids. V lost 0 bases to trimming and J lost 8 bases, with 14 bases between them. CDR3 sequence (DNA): TGCGCCAGCAGCCAAGATCTGCCCCCGGGACACACCATATATTTT. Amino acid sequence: CASSQDLPPGHTIYF.

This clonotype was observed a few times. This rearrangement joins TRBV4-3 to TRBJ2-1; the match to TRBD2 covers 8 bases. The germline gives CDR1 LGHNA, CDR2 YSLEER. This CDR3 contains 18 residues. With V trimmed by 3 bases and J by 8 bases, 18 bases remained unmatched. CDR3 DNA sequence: TGCGCCAGCAGCCAGAATAGAAACCTTGCGGGAGGTATCGATGAGCAGTTCTTC. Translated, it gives CASSQNRNLAGGIDEQFF.